A single sample gave rise to the 26 T cell receptor beta chains below, sequenced in a study of Ad26.COV2.S vaccination and SARS-CoV-2 variants. Profiling relied on immunoSEQ multiplex PCR, and the TCRdb table lists in-frame clones only, not all of them. The sample has 100,000 or so clones, around three quarters seen once. Sequences were derived from peripheral blood, sampled after recovery from COVID-19. The receptors stem from a human donor who had recovered from COVID-19.

The genes are TRBV13 and TRBJ1-4; D uncertain. The germline CDR1 and CDR2 sequences are PRHDT and FYEKMQ (reference sequence). The length of the CDR3 is 14 residues. V dropped 5 bases and J dropped 8 bases, with 15 bases sitting between them. The CDR3 loop reads CASSHRFTSEKLFF. CDR3 nucleotides: TGTGCCAGCAGCCATCGGTTTACGAGCGAAAAACTGTTTTTT.

The J gene is TRBJ2-2, the V gene TRBV29-1; TRBD1 matches 8 bases. Germline lookup yields CDR1 SQVTM and CDR2 ANQGSEA. The CDR3 has 16 residues. V trimming: 7 bases; J trimming: 5 bases; junction bases outside the gene matches: 15. CDR3 sequence (DNA): TGCAGCGCAGGTTACCTCAGGGGGCCGGGGACCGGGGAGCTGTTTTTT. It specifies CSAGYLRGPGTGELFF.

This rearrangement joins TRBV19 to TRBJ2-1; 8 bases fit TRBD1. The CDR3 loop spans 15 amino acids. After removal of 6 bases from V and 5 bases from J, the junction contained 9 bases not matched to a gene. Germline CDR1 and CDR2: LNHDA and SQIVND (reference sequence). CDR3 nucleotides: TGTGCCAGTAGCACCGGGACAGGTCGTCACAATGAGCAGTTCTTC. As protein: CASSTGTGRHNEQFF.

The chain uses TRBV12-3 or TRBV12-4 and TRBJ2-1; D possibly corresponds to TRBD2 (6 bases). CDR3 length: 13 residues. The V end was cut by 8 bases, the J end by 8 bases, with 16 bases between. The CDR3 coding sequence is TGTGCCAGCGCCATACTAGCTTTGGATGAGCAGTTCTTC. Translated: CASAILALDEQFF.

This rearrangement joins TRBV30 to TRBJ2-4; no firm D call. Germline loops: CDR1 GTSNPN, CDR2 SVGIG (reference sequence). V lost 1 base and J lost 4, with 8 bases in between. The CDR3 has 13 amino acids. The DNA of the CDR3 is TGTGCCTGGAGTGGGGAACCAAAAAACATTCAGTACTTC. Translating it yields CAWSGEPKNIQYF.

V is TRBV6-5 and J is TRBJ1-1, with D unresolved. The germline CDR1 and CDR2 sequences are MNHEY and SVGAGI. The CDR3 has 13 amino acids. Between the trimmed V and J ends, which lost 6 bases and 2 bases, there was a span of 10 bases. CDR3 DNA sequence: TGTGCCAGCAGCCGTCAAGGAAACACTGAAGCTTTCTTT. Amino acid sequence: CASSRQGNTEAFF.

The chain is built from TRBV3-1 (or the pseudogene TRBV3-2) and TRBJ1-4; a possible D gene is TRBD1 (5 bases). The CDR3 loop spans 15 amino acids. Germline V CDR1 and CDR2: LGHDT, YNNKEL (reference sequence). Trimming left V 1 base short and J 8 bases short, with 14 bases between. CDR3 sequence (DNA): TGTGCCAGCAGCCAAGGCCTAGGGGTAGGGGAAAAACTGTTTTTT. Protein: CASSQGLGVGEKLFF.

The chain uses TRBV11-2 and TRBJ2-1; the D gene is possibly TRBD2 (6 bases). Trimming took 4 bases from V and 7 from J, leaving 23 bases between them. Germline CDR1 is SGHAT and CDR2 is FQNNGV. The CDR3 contains 17 residues. CDR3 DNA: TGTGCCAGCAGCTCAACCTACCCGGGCCGGGGGAGGAATGAGCAGTTCTTC. Its protein product is CASSSTYPGRGRNEQFF.

This clone was seen more than once but under ten times. This sequence joins TRBV5-1 and TRBJ2-2, with 7 bases matching TRBD1. J gave up 5 bases and V 0 bases, and 4 bases lay outside the gene matches. This CDR3 is 15 amino acids long. Per germline, CDR1 SGHRS and CDR2 YFSETQ. The CDR3 sequence is CASSLDSGGTGELFF. CDR3 nucleotides: TGCGCCAGCAGCTTGGACTCAGGGGGTACCGGGGAGCTGTTTTTT.

The genes are TRBV19 and TRBJ2-2; D possibly uses TRBD1 or TRBD2 (5 bases each). V was clipped by 3 bases and J by 4 bases, with 9 bases between them. This CDR3 is built from 14 residues. The germline V gene encodes CDR1 LNHDA and CDR2 SQIVND (reference sequence). CDR3 coding DNA: TGTGCCAGTAGTATTTCAGGGAGCACCGGGGAGCTGTTTTTT. It yields the protein CASSISGSTGELFF.

This rearrangement joins TRBV27 to TRBJ2-4; the D gene is possibly TRBD1 (6 bases). Trimming pared 6 bases from V and 0 bases from J, leaving 12 bases between. The CDR3 loop spans 15 amino acids. Germline V gives CDR1 MNHEY, CDR2 SMNVEV (reference sequence). The CDR3 loop reads CASRDLGGAKNIQYF. DNA for the CDR3: TGTGCCAGCAGGGATTTAGGGGGAGCCAAAAACATTCAGTACTTC.

This clone has just one count. A junction end diverges from the germline sequence, so it may reflect a read error. The CDR3 protein is CASSFRLAAVVNF. CDR3 nucleotides: TGTGCCAGCAGTTTTCGGCTAGCAGCCGTCGTAAATTTT. The chain recombines TRBV12-3 or TRBV12-4 with TRBJ2-3; tentatively, D is TRBD2 (5 bases). CDR3 length equals 13 residues.

V and J are TRBV3-1 (or the pseudogene TRBV3-2) and TRBJ1-6; 11 bases are shared with TRBD1. Germline CDR1 is LGHDT and CDR2 is YNNKEL (reference sequence). V was pared by 4 bases and J by 12 bases, with 5 bases of the junction left unmatched. The CDR3 totals 14 residues. The CDR3, as DNA: TGTGCCAGCAGCCCGGGACAGGGGGAGGGACCCCTCCACTTT. Protein product: CASSPGQGEGPLHF.

V and J are TRBV9 and TRBJ2-5; 7 positions match TRBD1. The CDR3 spans 15 residues. The junction had 10 bases not matched to a gene; V was cut back by 6 bases and J by 2 bases. Germline V CDR1 and CDR2: SGDLS, YYNGEE. CDR3 nucleotides: TGTGCCAGCAACCTCTCGGGACAGCGACAAGAGACCCAGTACTTC. Translating it yields CASNLSGQRQETQYF.

The V and J genes are TRBV4-3 and TRBJ2-1; 10 positions match TRBD1. The germline CDR1 and CDR2 sequences are LGHNA and YSLEER. CDR3 length: 14 residues. V shed 3 bases, J shed 10 bases, and the junction held 6 bases outside the gene matches. CDR3 DNA sequence: TGCGCCAGCAGCCATGCCCGGGACAGGGGAGAGCAGTTCTTC. Its protein is CASSHARDRGEQFF.

The rearrangement links TRBV6-5 to TRBJ2-2; 8 bases are a match to TRBD1. The CDR3 is 14 residues long. Germline trimming cut 7 bases from V and 4 bases from J; bases unmatched to any gene: 5. CDR1 is MNHEY and CDR2 is SVGAGI in the germline V gene. As DNA, the CDR3 is TGTGCCAGCAAAGACAGGGGCGGCACCGGGGAGCTGTTTTTT. Amino acid sequence: CASKDRGGTGELFF.

CDR3 coding DNA: TGCAGCGTTGTGGGCGGAGGGGGAGCTTTCTTT. Protein product: CSVVGGGGAFF. The rearrangement uses TRBV29-1 and TRBJ1-1; perhaps TRBD1 as D (6 bases). V gave up 4 bases and J gave up 10 bases, with 13 bases separating them. Germline CDR1 and CDR2: SQVTM and ANQGSEA. This CDR3 has 11 residues.

J is TRBJ2-7 and V is TRBV7-9; D possibly corresponds to TRBD1 (6 bases). The germline V and J ends were trimmed by 2 bases and 1 base, with 15 bases remaining between them. The CDR3 runs 16 residues. Germline loops: CDR1 SEHNR, CDR2 FQNEAQ (reference sequence). The CDR3 nucleotides read TGTGCCAGCAGCTTAAGTGGGGCCGGGACATCCTACGAGCAGTACTTC. This codes for CASSLSGAGTSYEQYF. The full variable domain, in which reference TRBV7-9 and TRBJ2-7 provide the parts outside the CDR3, is DTGVSQNPRHKITKRGQNVTFRCDPISEHNRLYWYRQTLGQGPEFLTYFQNEAQLEKSRLLSDRFSAERPKGSFSTLEIQRTEQGDSAMYLCASSLSGAGTSYEQYFGPGTRLTVT.

The chain employs TRBV10-3 and TRBJ2-5; 7 bases map to TRBD1. After removal of 6 bases from V and 0 bases from J, the junction contained 4 bases not matched to a gene. The CDR3 consists of 14 residues. Per the germline V gene, CDR1 is ENHRY and CDR2 is SYGVKD. DNA of the CDR3: TGTGCCATCAGCTTAGGACAGGACCAAGAGACCCAGTACTTC. Amino acids: CAISLGQDQETQYF.

This chain links TRBV28 with TRBJ1-6, with TRBD1 matching over 8 bases. The germline V gene has CDR1 MDHEN and CDR2 SYDVKM. The CDR3 runs 15 residues. V was clipped by 2 bases and J by 10 bases; unmatched bases: 7. The CDR3 DNA reads TGTGCCAGCAGTTTACCGGCAGGGGGCAGCTCACCCCTCCACTTT. It translates to CASSLPAGGSSPLHF.

V is TRBV11-3 and J is TRBJ1-2, with TRBD1 identical over 8 bases. Germline V gene data show CDR1 as SGHNT and CDR2 as YENEEA. CDR3 length: 16 residues. V lost 1 base to trimming and J lost 0 bases; unmatched junction nucleotides: 4. CDR3 amino acids: CASSLGGTGTNYGYTF. The CDR3, as DNA: TGTGCCAGCAGCTTAGGTGGGACAGGAACTAACTATGGCTACACCTTC.

The V call is TRBV5-1, the J call TRBJ2-7; 7 nucleotides line up with TRBD1. The V and J ends lost 0 bases and 2 bases, in that order; junction bases with no gene match: 5. From germline, CDR1 is SGHRS and CDR2 YFSETQ. The length of the CDR3 is 15 residues. CDR3 nucleotide sequence: TGCGCCAGCAGCTTGGAGACAGGGCGGGCCTACGAGCAGTACTTC. Its protein is CASSLETGRAYEQYF.

The V call is TRBV6-5, the J call TRBJ1-5; weak D call: TRBD1 (6 bases). CDR1 is MNHEY and CDR2 is SVGAGI in the germline V gene. CDR3 size: 15 residues. V lost 5 bases and J 3 bases, leaving 14 bases between the germline ends. CDR3 sequence: CASSPGQGNNQPQHF. In nucleotides, the CDR3 is TGTGCCAGCAGTCCGGGGCAGGGGAACAATCAGCCCCAGCATTTT.

The rearrangement joins TRBV5-1 to TRBJ2-1; 13 bases agree with TRBD2. Germline V CDR1 and CDR2: SGHRS, YFSETQ. The CDR3 loop spans 17 amino acids. J lost 7 bases, V lost 1 base, and 8 bases had no gene match. CDR3 region: CASSLTSGGASVNEQFF. CDR3 DNA sequence: TGCGCCAGCAGCTTGACTAGCGGGGGGGCTTCTGTAAATGAGCAGTTCTTC.

V and J are TRBV19 and TRBJ1-1, with TRBD1 as a possible D gene (6 bases). The CDR3 consists of 15 residues. Germline CDR1 reads LNHDA; CDR2 reads SQIVND (reference sequence). V was trimmed by 5 bases and J by 0 bases, leaving 13 bases between them. The DNA for the CDR3 is TGTGCCAGTAGTGTCAGGGGTTTCATGAACACTGAAGCTTTCTTT. Residues: CASSVRGFMNTEAFF.

The V gene is TRBV5-5, the J gene TRBJ2-2; D gene uncertain. The length of the CDR3 is 12 residues. Per germline, CDR1 SGHKS and CDR2 YYEKEE (reference sequence). V was trimmed by 1 base and J by 7 bases, leaving 5 bases between them. The CDR3 bases are TGTGCCAGCAGCTTGACTGGCGGGGAGCTGTTTTTT. Translated, it gives CASSLTGGELFF. The whole variable domain, filled in from reference TRBV5-5 and TRBJ2-2, reads DAGVTQSPTHLIKTRGQQVTLRCSPISGHKSVSWYQQVLGQGPQFIFQYYEKEERGRGNFPDRFSARQFPNYSSELNVNALLLGDSALYLCASSLTGGELFFGEGSRLTVL.